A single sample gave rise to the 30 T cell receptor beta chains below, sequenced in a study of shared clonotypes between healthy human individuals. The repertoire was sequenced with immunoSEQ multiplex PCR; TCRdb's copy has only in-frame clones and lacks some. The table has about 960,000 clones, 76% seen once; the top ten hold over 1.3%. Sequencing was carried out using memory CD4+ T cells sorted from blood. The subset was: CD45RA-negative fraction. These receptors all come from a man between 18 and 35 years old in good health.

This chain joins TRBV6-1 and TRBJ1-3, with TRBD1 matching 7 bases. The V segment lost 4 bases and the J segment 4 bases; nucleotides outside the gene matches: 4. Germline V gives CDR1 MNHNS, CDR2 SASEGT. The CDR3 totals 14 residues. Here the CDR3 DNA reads TGTGCCAGCAGTGCAGGGGGACTGGGAAACACCATATATTTT. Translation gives CASSAGGLGNTIYF.

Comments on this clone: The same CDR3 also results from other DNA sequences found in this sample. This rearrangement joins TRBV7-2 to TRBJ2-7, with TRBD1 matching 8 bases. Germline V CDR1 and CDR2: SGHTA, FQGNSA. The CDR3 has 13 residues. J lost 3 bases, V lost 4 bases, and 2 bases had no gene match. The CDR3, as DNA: TGTGCCAGCAGCTCAACAGGGGGCTACGAGCAGTACTTC. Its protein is CASSSTGGYEQYF.

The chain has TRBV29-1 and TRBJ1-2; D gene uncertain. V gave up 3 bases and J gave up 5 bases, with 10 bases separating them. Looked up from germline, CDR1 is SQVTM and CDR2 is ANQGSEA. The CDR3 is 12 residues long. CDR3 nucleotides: TGCAGCGTTGAGTTCATCGGGTATGGCTACACCTTC. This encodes CSVEFIGYGYTF.

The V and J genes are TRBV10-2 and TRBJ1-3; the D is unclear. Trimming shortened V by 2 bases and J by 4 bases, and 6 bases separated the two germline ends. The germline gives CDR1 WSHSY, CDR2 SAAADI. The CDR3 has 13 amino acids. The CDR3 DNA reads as TGCGCCAGCAGTGAGGGCGGAGGAAACACCATATATTTT. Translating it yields CASSEGGGNTIYF.

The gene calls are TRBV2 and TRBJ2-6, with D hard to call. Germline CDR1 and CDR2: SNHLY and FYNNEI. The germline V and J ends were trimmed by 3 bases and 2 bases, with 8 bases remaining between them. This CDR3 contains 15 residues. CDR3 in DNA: TGTGCCAGCAGTGATTCCAGTCCTGGGGCCAACGTCCTGACTTTC. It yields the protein CASSDSSPGANVLTF.

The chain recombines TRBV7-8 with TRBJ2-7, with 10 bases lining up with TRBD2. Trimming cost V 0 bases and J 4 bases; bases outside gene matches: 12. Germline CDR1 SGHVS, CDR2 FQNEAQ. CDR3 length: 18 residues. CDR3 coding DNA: TGTGCCAGCAGCTTAGCGACAGGACTAAGCGGGAGGGGGTACGAGCAGTACTTC. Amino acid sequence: CASSLATGLSGRGYEQYF.

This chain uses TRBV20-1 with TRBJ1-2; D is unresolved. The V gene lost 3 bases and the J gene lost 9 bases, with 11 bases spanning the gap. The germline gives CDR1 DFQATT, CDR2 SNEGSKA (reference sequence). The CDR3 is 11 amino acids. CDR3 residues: CSASLQPSYTF. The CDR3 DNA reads TGCAGTGCTAGTCTCCAGCCCAGCTACACCTTC.

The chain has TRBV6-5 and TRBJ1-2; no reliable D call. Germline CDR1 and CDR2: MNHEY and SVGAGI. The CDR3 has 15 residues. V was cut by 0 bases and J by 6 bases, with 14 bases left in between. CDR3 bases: TGTGCCAGCAGTTACTCGGCCGCCTTTGTGGATGGCTACACCTTC. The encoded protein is CASSYSAAFVDGYTF.

Here the CDR3 reads CASSRGYEQYF. The CDR3 DNA reads TGTGCCTCCTCCAGGGGCTACGAGCAGTACTTC. V is TRBV30 and J is TRBJ2-7; tentatively, D is TRBD1 (6 bases). Trimming shortened V by 7 bases and J by 3 bases, and 10 bases separated the two germline ends. Germline CDR1 GTSNPN, CDR2 SVGIG (reference sequence). There are 11 residues in the CDR3.

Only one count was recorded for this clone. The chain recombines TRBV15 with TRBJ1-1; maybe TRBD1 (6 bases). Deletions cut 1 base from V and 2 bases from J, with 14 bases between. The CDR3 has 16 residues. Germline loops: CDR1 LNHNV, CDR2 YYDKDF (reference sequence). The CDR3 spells CATSRGQALINTEAFF. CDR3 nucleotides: TGTGCCACCAGCAGAGGACAGGCCCTCATTAACACTGAAGCTTTCTTT.

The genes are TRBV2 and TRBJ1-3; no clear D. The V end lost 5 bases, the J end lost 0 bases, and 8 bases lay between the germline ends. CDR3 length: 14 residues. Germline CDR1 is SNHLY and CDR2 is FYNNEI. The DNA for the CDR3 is TGTGCCAGCAGTTTCCTACGCTCTGGAAACACCATATATTTT. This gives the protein CASSFLRSGNTIYF.

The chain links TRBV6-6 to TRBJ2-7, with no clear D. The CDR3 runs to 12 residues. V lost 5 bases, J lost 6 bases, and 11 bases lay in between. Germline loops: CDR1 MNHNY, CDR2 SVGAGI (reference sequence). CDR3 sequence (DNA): TGTGCCAGCAGTCACGCAAACCCCGAGCAGTACTTC. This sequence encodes CASSHANPEQYF.

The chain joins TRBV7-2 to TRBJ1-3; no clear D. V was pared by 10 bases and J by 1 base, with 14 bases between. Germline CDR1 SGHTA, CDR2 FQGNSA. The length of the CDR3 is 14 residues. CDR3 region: CATKLRVSGNTIYF. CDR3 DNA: TGTGCCACCAAGCTACGGGTTTCTGGAAACACCATATATTTT.

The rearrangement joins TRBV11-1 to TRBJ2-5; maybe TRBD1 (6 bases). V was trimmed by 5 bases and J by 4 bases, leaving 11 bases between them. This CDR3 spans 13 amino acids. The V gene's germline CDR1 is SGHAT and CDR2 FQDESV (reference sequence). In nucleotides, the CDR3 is TGTGCCAGCAGCCGGGACATTCGAGAGACCCAGTACTTC. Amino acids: CASSRDIRETQYF.

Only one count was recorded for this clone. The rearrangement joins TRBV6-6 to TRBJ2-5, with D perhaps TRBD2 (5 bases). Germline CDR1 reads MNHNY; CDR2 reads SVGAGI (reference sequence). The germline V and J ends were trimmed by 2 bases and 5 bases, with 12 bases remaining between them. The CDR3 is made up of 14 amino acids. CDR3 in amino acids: CASSYRVRGETQYF. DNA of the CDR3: TGTGCCAGCAGTTACAGGGTGCGCGGGGAGACCCAGTACTTC.

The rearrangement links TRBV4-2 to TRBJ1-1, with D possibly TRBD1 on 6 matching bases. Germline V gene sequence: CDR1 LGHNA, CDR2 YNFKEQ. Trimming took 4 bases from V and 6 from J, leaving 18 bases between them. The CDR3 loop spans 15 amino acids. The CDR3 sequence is CASSPLGGAIPEAFF. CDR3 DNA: TGTGCCAGCAGCCCCCTCGGGGGGGCAATCCCTGAAGCTTTCTTT.

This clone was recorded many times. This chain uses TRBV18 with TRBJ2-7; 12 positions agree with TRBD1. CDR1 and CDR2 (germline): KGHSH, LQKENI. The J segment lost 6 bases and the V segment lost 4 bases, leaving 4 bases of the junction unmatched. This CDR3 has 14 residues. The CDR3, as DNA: TGTGCCAGCTCACTCGGGACAGGGGGCGTCGAGCAGTACTTC. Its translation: CASSLGTGGVEQYF.

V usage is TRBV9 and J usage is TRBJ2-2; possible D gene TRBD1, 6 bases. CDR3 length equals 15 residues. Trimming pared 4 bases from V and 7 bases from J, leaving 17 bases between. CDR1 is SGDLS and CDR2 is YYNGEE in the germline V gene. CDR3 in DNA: TGTGCCAGCAGCCTCCAGGGGTGGGATAGCGGGGAGCTGTTTTTT. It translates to CASSLQGWDSGELFF.

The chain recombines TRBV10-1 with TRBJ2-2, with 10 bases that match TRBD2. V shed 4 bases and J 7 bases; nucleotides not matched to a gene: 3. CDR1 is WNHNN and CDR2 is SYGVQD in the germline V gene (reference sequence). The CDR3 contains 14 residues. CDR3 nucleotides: TGCGCCAGCAGTGCTCCTAGCGGGAGCGGGGAGCTGTTTTTT. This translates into CASSAPSGSGELFF.

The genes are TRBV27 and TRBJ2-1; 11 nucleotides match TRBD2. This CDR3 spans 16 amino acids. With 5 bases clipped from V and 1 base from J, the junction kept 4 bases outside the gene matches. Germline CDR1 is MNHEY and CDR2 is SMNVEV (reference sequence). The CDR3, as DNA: TGTGCCAGCAGTGACAGACTAGCGGGGTCCTACAATGAGCAGTTCTTC. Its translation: CASSDRLAGSYNEQFF.

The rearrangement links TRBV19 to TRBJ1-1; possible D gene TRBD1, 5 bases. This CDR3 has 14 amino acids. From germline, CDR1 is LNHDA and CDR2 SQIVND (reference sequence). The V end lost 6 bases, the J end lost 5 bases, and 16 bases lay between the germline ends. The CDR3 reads CASSLWGRDTEAFF. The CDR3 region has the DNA TGTGCCAGTAGCCTTTGGGGCAGGGATACTGAAGCTTTCTTT.

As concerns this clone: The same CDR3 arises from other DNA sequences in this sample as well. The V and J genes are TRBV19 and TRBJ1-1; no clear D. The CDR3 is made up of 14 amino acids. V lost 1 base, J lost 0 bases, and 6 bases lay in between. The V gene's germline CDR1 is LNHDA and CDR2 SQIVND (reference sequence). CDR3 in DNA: TGTGCCAGTAGTATAGCTGGGTTGAACACTGAAGCTTTCTTT. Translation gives CASSIAGLNTEAFF.

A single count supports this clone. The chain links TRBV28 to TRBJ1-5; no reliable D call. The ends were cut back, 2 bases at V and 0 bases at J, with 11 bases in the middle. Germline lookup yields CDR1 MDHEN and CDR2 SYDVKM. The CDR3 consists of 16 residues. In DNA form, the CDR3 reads TGTGCCAGCAGTTTAACGCTTCCGGTTAGCAATCAGCCCCAGCATTTT. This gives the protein CASSLTLPVSNQPQHF. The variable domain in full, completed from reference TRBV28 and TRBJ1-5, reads DVKVTQSSRYLVKRTGEKVFLECVQDMDHENMFWYRQDPGLGLRLIYFSYDVKMKEKGDIPEGYSVSREKKERFSLILESASTNQTSMYLCASSLTLPVSNQPQHFGDGTRLSIL.

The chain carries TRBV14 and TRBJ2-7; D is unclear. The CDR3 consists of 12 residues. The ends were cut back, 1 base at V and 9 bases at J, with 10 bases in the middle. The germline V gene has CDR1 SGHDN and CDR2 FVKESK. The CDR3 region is CASSQVLTLQYF. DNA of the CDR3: TGTGCCAGCAGCCAAGTCCTGACTTTGCAGTACTTC. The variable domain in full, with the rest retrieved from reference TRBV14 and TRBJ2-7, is EAGVTQFPSHSVIEKGQTVTLRCDPISGHDNLYWYRRVMGKEIKFLLHFVKESKQDESGMPNNRFLAERTGGTYSTLKVQPAELEDSGVYFCASSQVLTLQYFGPGTRLTVT.

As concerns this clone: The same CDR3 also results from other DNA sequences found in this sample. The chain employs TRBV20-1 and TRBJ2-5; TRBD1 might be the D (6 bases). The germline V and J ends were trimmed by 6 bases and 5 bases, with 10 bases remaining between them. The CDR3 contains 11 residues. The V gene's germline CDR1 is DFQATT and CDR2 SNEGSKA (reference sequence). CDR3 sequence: CSARGRETQYF. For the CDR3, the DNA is TGCAGTGCCAGGGGTCGTGAGACCCAGTACTTC.

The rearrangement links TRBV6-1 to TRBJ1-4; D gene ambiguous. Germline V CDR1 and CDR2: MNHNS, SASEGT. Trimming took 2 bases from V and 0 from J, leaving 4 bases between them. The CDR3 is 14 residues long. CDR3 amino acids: CASSEMATNEKLFF. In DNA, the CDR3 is TGTGCCAGCAGTGAAATGGCAACTAATGAAAAACTGTTTTTT.

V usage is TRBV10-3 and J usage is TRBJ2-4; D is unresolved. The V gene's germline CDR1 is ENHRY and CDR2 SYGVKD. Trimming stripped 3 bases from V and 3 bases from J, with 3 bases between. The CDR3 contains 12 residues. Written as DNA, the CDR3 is TGTGCCATCAGTGACAGCAAAAACATTCAGTACTTC. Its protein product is CAISDSKNIQYF.

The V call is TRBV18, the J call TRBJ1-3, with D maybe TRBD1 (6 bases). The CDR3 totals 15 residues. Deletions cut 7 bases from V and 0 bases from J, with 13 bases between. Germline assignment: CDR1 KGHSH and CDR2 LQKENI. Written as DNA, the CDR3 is TGTGCCAGCTTAGGACAGCCGAGCTCTGGAAACACCATATATTTT. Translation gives CASLGQPSSGNTIYF.

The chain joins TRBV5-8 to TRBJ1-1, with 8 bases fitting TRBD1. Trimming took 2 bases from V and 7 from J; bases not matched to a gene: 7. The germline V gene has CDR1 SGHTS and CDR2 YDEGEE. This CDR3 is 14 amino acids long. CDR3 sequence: CASSFGQGRNEAFF. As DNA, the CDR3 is TGTGCCAGCAGCTTCGGACAGGGCAGAAATGAAGCTTTCTTT.

This CDR3 is CASRPMVGISWDTEAFF. DNA of the CDR3: TGTGCCAGCAGGCCAATGGTGGGAATTTCTTGGGACACTGAAGCTTTCTTT. The V call is TRBV2, the J call TRBJ1-1; D gene ambiguous. The CDR3 consists of 17 residues. Germline V gives CDR1 SNHLY, CDR2 FYNNEI. V was trimmed by 6 bases and J by 3 bases, leaving 23 bases between them.